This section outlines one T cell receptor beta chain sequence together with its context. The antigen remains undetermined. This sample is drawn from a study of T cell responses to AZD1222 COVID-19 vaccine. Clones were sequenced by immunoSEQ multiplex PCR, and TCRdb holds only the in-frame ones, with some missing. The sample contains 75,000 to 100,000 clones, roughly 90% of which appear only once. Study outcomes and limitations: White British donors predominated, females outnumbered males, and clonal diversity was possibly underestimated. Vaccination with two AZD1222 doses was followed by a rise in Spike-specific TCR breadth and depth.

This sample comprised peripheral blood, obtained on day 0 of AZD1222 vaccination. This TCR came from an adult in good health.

The DNA of the CDR3 is TGTGCCAGCAGTCGACAGGGAAACTATGGCTACACCTTC. This codes for CASSRQGNYGYTF. The chain has TRBV6-4 and TRBJ1-2; 7 nucleotides align to TRBD1. Trimming took 5 bases from V and 2 from J; bases not matched to a gene: 2. CDR3 size: 13 residues. The germline V gene encodes CDR1 MRHNA and CDR2 SNTAGT.